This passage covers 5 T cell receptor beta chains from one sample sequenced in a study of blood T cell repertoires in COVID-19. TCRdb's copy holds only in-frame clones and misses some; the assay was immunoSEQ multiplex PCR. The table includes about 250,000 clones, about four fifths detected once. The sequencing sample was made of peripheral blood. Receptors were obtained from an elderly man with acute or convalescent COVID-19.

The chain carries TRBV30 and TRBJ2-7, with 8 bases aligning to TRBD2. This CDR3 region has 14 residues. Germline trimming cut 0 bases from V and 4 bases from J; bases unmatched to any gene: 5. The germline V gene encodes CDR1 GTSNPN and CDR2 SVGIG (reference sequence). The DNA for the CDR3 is TGTGCCTGGAGTGTAAGCGGGGGCCTGTACGAGCAGTACTTC. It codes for CAWSVSGGLYEQYF.

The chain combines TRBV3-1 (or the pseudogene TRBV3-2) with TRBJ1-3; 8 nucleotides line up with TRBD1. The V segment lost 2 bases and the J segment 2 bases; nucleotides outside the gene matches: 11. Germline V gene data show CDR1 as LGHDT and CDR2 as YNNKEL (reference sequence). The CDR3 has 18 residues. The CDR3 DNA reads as TGTGCCAGCAGCCAATCGACCGGGACAGGAGCCCCTGGAAACACCATATATTTT. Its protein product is CASSQSTGTGAPGNTIYF.

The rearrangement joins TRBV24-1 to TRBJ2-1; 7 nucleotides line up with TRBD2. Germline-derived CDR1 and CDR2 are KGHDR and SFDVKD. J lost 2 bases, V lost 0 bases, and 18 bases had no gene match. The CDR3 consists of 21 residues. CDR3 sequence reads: CATSDLVTRVEGGSAYNEQFF. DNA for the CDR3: TGTGCCACCAGTGATTTGGTCACCAGGGTAGAGGGAGGGAGTGCCTACAATGAGCAGTTCTTC.

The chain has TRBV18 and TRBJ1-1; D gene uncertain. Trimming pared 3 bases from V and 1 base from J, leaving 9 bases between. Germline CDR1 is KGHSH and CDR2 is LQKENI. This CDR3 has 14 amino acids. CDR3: CASSPRTQNTEAFF. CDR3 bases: TGTGCCAGCTCACCGAGAACCCAGAACACTGAAGCTTTCTTT.

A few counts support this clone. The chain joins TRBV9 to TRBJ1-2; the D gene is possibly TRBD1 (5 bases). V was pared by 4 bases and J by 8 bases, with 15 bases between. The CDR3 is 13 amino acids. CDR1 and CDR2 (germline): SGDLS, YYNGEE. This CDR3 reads CASSRFRAEGYTF. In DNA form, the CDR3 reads TGTGCCAGCAGCCGCTTCAGGGCGGAAGGCTACACCTTC.